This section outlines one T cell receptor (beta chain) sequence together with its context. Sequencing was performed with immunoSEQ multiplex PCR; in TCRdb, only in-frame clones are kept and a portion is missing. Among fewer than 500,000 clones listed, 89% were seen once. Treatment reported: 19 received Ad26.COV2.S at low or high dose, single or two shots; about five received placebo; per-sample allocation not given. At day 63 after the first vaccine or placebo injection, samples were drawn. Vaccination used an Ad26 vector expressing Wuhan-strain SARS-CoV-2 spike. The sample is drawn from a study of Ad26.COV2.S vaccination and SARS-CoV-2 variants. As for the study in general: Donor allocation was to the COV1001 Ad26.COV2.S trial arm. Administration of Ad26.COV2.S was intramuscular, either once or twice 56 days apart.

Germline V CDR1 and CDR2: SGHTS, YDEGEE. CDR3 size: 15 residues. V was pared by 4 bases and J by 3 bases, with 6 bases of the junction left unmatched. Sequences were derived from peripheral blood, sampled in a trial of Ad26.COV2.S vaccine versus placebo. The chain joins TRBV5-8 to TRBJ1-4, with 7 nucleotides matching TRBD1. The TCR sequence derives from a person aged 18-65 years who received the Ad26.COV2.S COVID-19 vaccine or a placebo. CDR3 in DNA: TGTGCCAGCAGCCCCCACAGGGGTCCTAATGAAAAACTGTTTTTT. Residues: CASSPHRGPNEKLFF.